The present T cell receptor (beta chain) was sequenced within a study of beta chain features in type 1 diabetes. Study-wide results and caveats: The VDJ junctions of type 1 diabetes patients carried fewer insertions and more deletions. A moderate, significant TCRB CDR3 shortening appeared in type 1 diabetes across four CD4+ subsets.

The sequenced template was cDNA made from the entire isolated RNA. Produced via immunoSEQ multiplex PCR; TCRdb's table is partial and in-frame only. There are 250,000 or so clones in the sample; 25% to 30% occur only once, and around 4% lies in the top ten. Germline V gives CDR1 GTSNPN, CDR2 SVGIG (reference sequence). V was pared by 5 bases and J by 0 bases, with 10 bases of the junction left unmatched. The CDR3 length is 16 residues. In the case of this clone: The antigen is unknown.

CD45RO/CCR7/CD25/CD127/CD95/CD27 sorting isolated CD4+ naive, central memory, regulatory and stem cell-like memory cells. In all sorted populations, purity surpassed 98%. This receptor was taken from a man under 40 in good health. Sequencing input: central memory CD4+ T cells from blood. The rearrangement links TRBV30 to TRBJ2-1; TRBD2 agrees at 7 bases. CDR3 sequence: CAWGGVLLSSYNEQFF. Written as DNA, the CDR3 is TGTGCCTGGGGGGGGGTCCTCCTCTCCTCCTACAATGAGCAGTTCTTC.